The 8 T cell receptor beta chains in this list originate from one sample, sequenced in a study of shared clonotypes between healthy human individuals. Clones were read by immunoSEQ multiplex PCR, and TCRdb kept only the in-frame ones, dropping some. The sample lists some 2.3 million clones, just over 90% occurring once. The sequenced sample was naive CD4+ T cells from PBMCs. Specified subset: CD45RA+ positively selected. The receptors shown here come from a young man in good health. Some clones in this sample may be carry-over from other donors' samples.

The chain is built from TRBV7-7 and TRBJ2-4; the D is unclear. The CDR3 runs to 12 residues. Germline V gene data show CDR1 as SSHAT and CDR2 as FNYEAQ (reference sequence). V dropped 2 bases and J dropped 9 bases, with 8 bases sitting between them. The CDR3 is CASSLPGSIQYF. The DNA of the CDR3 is TGTGCCAGCAGCTTACCAGGAAGCATTCAGTACTTC.

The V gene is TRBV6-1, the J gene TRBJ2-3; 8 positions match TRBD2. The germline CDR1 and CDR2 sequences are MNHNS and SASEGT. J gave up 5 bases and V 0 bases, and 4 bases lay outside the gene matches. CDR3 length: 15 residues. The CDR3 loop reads CASSEAAGGGDTQYF. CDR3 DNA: TGTGCCAGCAGTGAAGCGGCGGGAGGTGGAGATACGCAGTATTTT.

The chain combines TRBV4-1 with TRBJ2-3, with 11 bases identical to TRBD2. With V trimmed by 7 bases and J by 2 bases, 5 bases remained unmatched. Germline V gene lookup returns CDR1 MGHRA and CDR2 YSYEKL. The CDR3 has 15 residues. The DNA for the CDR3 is TGCGCCAGCAAGAGACTAGCGGGAATCACAGATACGCAGTATTTT. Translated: CASKRLAGITDTQYF.

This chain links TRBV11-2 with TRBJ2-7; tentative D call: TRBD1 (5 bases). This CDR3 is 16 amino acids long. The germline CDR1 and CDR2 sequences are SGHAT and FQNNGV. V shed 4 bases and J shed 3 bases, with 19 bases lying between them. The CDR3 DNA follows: TGTGCCAGCAGCTCCCTAGACAGCCTAGGAAGCTACGAGCAGTACTTC. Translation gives CASSSLDSLGSYEQYF.

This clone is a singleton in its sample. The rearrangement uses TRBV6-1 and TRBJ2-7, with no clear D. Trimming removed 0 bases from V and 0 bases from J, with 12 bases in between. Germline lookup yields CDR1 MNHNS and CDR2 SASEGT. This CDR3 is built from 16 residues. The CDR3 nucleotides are TGTGCCAGCAGTGAAGCGCGCTGGGCAGGCTCCTACGAGCAGTACTTC. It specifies CASSEARWAGSYEQYF.

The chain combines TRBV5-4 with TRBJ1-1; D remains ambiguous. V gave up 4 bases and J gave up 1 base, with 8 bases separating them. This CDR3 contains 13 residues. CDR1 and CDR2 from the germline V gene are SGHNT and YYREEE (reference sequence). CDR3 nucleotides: TGTGCCAGCAGCACCACAGAGAACACTGAAGCTTTCTTT. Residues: CASSTTENTEAFF.

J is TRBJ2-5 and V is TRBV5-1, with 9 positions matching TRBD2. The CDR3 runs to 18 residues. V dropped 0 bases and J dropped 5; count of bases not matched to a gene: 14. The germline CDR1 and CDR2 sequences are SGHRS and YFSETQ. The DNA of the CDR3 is TGCGCCAGCAGCTTGGACGGATTAGCGGGAGTGAGAAGGGAGACCCAGTACTTC. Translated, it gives CASSLDGLAGVRRETQYF.

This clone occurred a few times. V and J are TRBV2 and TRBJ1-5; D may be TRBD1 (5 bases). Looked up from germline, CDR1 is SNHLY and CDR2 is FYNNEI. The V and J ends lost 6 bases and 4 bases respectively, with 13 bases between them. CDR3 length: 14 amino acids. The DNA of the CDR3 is TGTGCCAGCAGCCGGGACGGAAAAAATCAGCCCCAGCATTTT. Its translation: CASSRDGKNQPQHF.